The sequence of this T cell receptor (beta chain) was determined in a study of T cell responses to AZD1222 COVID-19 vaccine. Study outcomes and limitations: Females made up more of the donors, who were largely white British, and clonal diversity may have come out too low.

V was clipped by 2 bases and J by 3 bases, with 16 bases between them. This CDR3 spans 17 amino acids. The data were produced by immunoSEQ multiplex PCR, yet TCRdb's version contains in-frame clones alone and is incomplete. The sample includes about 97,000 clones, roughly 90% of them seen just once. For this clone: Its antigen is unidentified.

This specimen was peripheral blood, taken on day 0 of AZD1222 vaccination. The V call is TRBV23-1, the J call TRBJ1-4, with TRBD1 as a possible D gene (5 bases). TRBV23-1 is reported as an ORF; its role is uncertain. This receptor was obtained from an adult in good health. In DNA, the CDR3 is TGCGCCAGCAGTCAAGAACGCCCAGGGACCTCTAATGAAAAACTGTTTTTT. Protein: CASSQERPGTSNEKLFF.